Listed here are 11 T cell receptor beta chains from one sample, sequenced in a study of tumor-infiltrating lymphocytes in oesophageal squamous cell carcinoma. TCRdb itself ran the PCR reads through MiXCR, one entry per CDR3 protein. The top ten clones hold roughly 12% of a sample with about 22,000 distinct CDR3 sequences, 36% of them seen once. The sequencing input was esophageal tumor tissue. All receptors come from a male donor with esophageal squamous cell carcinoma.

This clonotype has a count of ten or more. The rearrangement uses TRBV6-1 and TRBJ1-2; D may be TRBD1 (5 bases). CDR1 is MNHNS, CDR2 SASEGT, per germline. CDR3 length: 15 amino acids. Trimming pared 1 base from V and 5 bases from J, leaving 14 bases between. The CDR3 DNA follows: TGTGCCAGCAGTGAAGGACCGGGGGTGGTGTATGGCTACACCTTC. This translates into CASSEGPGVVYGYTF.

The J gene is TRBJ2-1, the V gene TRBV7-6; D is ambiguous. TRBJ2-7 explains the end of the DNA better; the J call may be wrong. Germline CDR1 SGHVS, CDR2 FNYEAQ. This CDR3 region has 12 residues. DNA of the CDR3: TGTGCCAGCAGCTCCTCTCCCTACGAGCAGTACTTC. Its translation: CASSSSPYEQYF.

The chain couples TRBV7-9 to TRBJ2-1; D is perhaps TRBD1 or TRBD2 (5 bases each). V gave up 3 bases and J gave up 6 bases, with 21 bases separating them. The V gene's germline CDR1 is SEHNR and CDR2 FQNEAQ (reference sequence). The CDR3 has 17 residues. CDR3 nucleotides: TGTGCCAGCAGCTTTCCCAAACCGGGACGAGAACGCAATGAGCAGTTCTTC. Amino acid sequence: CASSFPKPGRERNEQFF.

This clonotype was seen at least ten times. The chain couples TRBV10-3 to TRBJ1-2; 7 positions match TRBD1. The CDR3 extends over 13 amino acids. Germline V gives CDR1 ENHRY, CDR2 SYGVKD. With V trimmed by 4 bases and J by 4 bases, 3 bases remained unmatched. CDR3 sequence reads: CAISADRVYGYTF. CDR3 bases: TGTGCCATCAGTGCCGACAGGGTCTATGGCTACACCTTC.

This clonotype was seen just once. The J gene is TRBJ2-3, the V gene TRBV7-4, with TRBD2 identical over 15 bases. This CDR3 has 18 amino acids. In germline, CDR1 is SGHVT, CDR2 SQSDAQ. V dropped 3 bases and J dropped 2; count of bases not matched to a gene: 6. The CDR3 protein is CASSFGLAGGPSTDTQYF. CDR3 coding DNA: TGTGCCAGCAGCTTTGGACTAGCGGGAGGGCCATCCACAGATACGCAGTATTTT.

This clonotype is medium-sized in the sample. V and J are TRBV11-3 and TRBJ2-1; 12 nucleotides line up with TRBD2. This CDR3 region has 16 residues. Germline assignment: CDR1 SGHNT and CDR2 YENEEA. Germline trimming cut 5 bases from V and 6 bases from J; bases unmatched to any gene: 8. The CDR3 DNA reads as TGTGCCAGCAGCAAAGGACTAGCGGGATCGCTCAATGAGCAGTTCTTC. It is translated as CASSKGLAGSLNEQFF.

This clonotype has at least ten counts. The rearrangement links TRBV7-9 to TRBJ2-1; 12 nucleotides match TRBD2. Trimming at V came to 5 bases and at J to 7 bases, leaving 6 bases not matched to a gene. This CDR3 contains 15 residues. The germline V gene encodes CDR1 SEHNR and CDR2 FQNEAQ (reference sequence). In nucleotides, the CDR3 is TGTGCCAGCAGCCGGACTAGCGGGGAGAGTAATGAGCAGTTCTTC. Its protein product is CASSRTSGESNEQFF. Based on the CDR3 plus reference TRBV7-9 and TRBJ2-1, the full variable domain is DTGVSQNPRHKITKRGQNVTFRCDPISEHNRLYWYRQTLGQGPEFLTYFQNEAQLEKSRLLSDRFSAERPKGSFSTLEIQRTEQGDSAMYLCASSRTSGESNEQFFGPGTRLTVL.

About this clonotype itself: This CDR3 fails to terminate in the conserved phenylalanine or tryptophan, so it likely reflects a read error. The limits of the CDR3 on the DNA are not certain, so only TCRdb's listed CDR3 is given. The V and J genes are TRBV6-6 and TRBJ2-5; the table's D gene call, TRBD2, was not cross checked with the DNA. Germline CDR1 is MNHNY and CDR2 is SVGAGI (reference sequence). 16 amino acids form the CDR3, both terminal residues included. CDR3: CASSYPGRDYGYTFGS.

This clonotype was detected ten times or more. The gene calls are TRBV14 and TRBJ1-4, with a possible D match to TRBD1 (6 bases). The CDR3 loop spans 15 amino acids. Trimming left V 4 bases short and J 2 bases short, with 11 bases between. Per germline, CDR1 SGHDN and CDR2 FVKESK. The CDR3 protein is CASSLHQGTNEKLFF. In nucleotides, the CDR3 is TGTGCCAGCAGCCTGCATCAGGGGACTAATGAAAAACTGTTTTTT.

The V gene is TRBV11-1, the J gene TRBJ2-3; possibly TRBD2 for D (6 bases). The end of the DNA is better explained by TRBJ2-2, so the J call may be wrong. The CDR3 spans 14 residues. Looked up from germline, CDR1 is SGHAT and CDR2 is FQDESV (reference sequence). The CDR3 bases are TGTGCCAGCAGTCGACTAGTGGGAGCCGGGGAGCTGTTTTTT. This codes for CASSRLVGAGELFF.

Turning to this clonotype: Given the absence of the conserved phenylalanine or tryptophan at the CDR3 end, a read error is likely. It is unclear where the CDR3 begins or ends on the DNA, so no DNA is shown, and the CDR3 is as TCRdb lists it. V gene TRBV7-9 combines with J gene TRBJ2-6; TRBD2, the table's D call, lacks a check against the DNA. Termini included, the CDR3 measures 22 amino acids. CDR1 is SEHNR and CDR2 is FQNEAQ in the germline V gene (reference sequence). The CDR3 is CASSGAPGLAGELSYNEQFFGA.